The next 8 T cell receptor beta chains were all read from a single sample in a study of OX40 agonist ivuxolimab in advanced cancers. The table came from immunoSEQ multiplex PCR; TCRdb's copy has only in-frame clones and leaves some out. The sample shows about 77,000 clones, less than 95% of them seen only once. Sequences were derived from CD4+ or CD8+ T cells sorted from blood, sampled in a trial of the OX40 agonist ivuxolimab. The receptor set was obtained from an adult with an advanced solid tumor such as melanoma, head and neck, liver or kidney cancer.

The chain joins TRBV27 to TRBJ2-2; 7 positions match TRBD2. V gave up 1 base and J gave up 5 bases; unmatched junction bases: 1. Germline V gene data show CDR1 as MNHEY and CDR2 as SMNVEV (reference sequence). The CDR3 runs to 14 residues. CDR3 in amino acids: CASSLWRGTGELFF. The CDR3 DNA is TGTGCCAGCAGTTTATGGCGGGGGACCGGGGAGCTGTTTTTT.

V gene TRBV9 combines with J gene TRBJ2-3; 8 bases line up with TRBD2. J lost 2 bases, V lost 4 bases, and 9 bases had no gene match. Looked up from germline, CDR1 is SGDLS and CDR2 is YYNGEE. The CDR3 contains 16 residues. The CDR3 bases are TGTGCCAGCAGCCCAGATGGCGGGGGGCACACAGATACGCAGTATTTT. The encoded protein is CASSPDGGGHTDTQYF.

The chain is built from TRBV11-2 and TRBJ1-6; D unresolved. V dropped 1 base and J dropped 19 bases, with 17 bases sitting between them. Germline CDR1 reads SGHAT; CDR2 reads FQNNGV. The CDR3 has 13 amino acids. The DNA of the CDR3 is TGTGCCAGCAGCTTAGGGAGGGAGGGCTCGGCTCACTTT. Translated, it gives CASSLGREGSAHF.

The chain joins TRBV11-3 to TRBJ2-3, with D perhaps matching TRBD1 (6 bases). This CDR3 contains 14 residues. V was cut by 8 bases and J by 3 bases, with 15 bases left in between. The germline V gene encodes CDR1 SGHNT and CDR2 YENEEA. The CDR3: CASGSRGGTDTQYF. CDR3 DNA sequence: TGTGCCAGCGGGAGCAGGGGCGGAACAGATACGCAGTATTTT.

The rearrangement links TRBV5-4 to TRBJ2-6; D gene unclear. There are 14 residues in the CDR3. In germline, CDR1 is SGHNT, CDR2 YYREEE (reference sequence). V dropped 3 bases and J dropped 1 base, with 5 bases sitting between them. DNA of the CDR3: TGTGCCAGCAGCTCCCAGTCTGGGGCCAACGTCCTGACTTTC. Its translation is CASSSQSGANVLTF.

This clone was detected only once. The chain is built from TRBV13 and TRBJ2-1; 13 bases agree with TRBD2. V was clipped by 7 bases and J by 1 base; unmatched bases: 10. CDR3 length equals 18 residues. Germline CDR1 PRHDT, CDR2 FYEKMQ (reference sequence). The CDR3 reads CASTPSRLAGGSYNEQFF. As DNA, the CDR3 is TGTGCCAGCACCCCCTCCCGACTAGCGGGGGGATCCTACAATGAGCAGTTCTTC.

Note on this clone: The DNA is omitted, as the CDR3 cannot be located on it reliably, and the CDR3 follows TCRdb's listing. J is TRBJ1-2 and V is TRBV28; the table's D call, TRBD1, was not checked against the DNA. CDR1 and CDR2 (germline): MDHEN, SYDVKM. Counting both end residues, the CDR3 totals 13 amino acids. CDR3 residues: CASSFFGQGSYTF.

This chain connects TRBV27 to TRBJ1-1; D remains ambiguous. Trimming cost V 8 bases and J 0 bases, with 22 bases left between them. This CDR3 has 17 residues. Per the germline V gene, CDR1 is MNHEY and CDR2 is SMNVEV (reference sequence). The CDR3 DNA is TGTGCCAGCCCCCATCGCCCTGTGCCCCCACTGAACACTGAAGCTTTCTTT. Protein: CASPHRPVPPLNTEAFF.